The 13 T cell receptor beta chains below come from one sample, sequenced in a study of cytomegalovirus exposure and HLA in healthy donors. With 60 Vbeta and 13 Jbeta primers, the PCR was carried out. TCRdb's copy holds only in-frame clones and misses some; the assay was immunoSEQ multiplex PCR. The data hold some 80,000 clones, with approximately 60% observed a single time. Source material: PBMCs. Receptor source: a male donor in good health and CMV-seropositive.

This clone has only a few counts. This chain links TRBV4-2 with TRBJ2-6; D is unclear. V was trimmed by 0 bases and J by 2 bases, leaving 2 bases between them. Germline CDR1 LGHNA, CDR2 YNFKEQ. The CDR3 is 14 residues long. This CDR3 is CASSQDTGANVLTF. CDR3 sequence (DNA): TGTGCCAGCAGCCAAGACACTGGGGCCAACGTCCTGACTTTC.

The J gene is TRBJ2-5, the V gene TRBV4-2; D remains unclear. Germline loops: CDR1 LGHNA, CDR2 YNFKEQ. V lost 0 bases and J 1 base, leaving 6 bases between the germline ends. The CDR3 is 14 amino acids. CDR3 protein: CASSQDLAQETQYF. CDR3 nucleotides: TGTGCCAGCAGCCAAGATTTGGCCCAAGAGACCCAGTACTTC.

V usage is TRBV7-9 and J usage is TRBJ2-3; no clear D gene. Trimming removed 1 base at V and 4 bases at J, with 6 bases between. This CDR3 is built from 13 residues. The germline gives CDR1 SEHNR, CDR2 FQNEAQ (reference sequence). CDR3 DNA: TGTGCCAGCAGCTTAGAAGCGTCAGATACGCAGTATTTT. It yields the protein CASSLEASDTQYF.

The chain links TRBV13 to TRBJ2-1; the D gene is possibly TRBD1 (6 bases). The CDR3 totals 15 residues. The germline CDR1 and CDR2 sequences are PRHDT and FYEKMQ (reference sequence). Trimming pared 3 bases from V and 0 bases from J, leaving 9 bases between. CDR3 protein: CASSLGASSYNEQFF. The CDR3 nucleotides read TGTGCCAGCAGCTTGGGGGCTAGCTCCTACAATGAGCAGTTCTTC.

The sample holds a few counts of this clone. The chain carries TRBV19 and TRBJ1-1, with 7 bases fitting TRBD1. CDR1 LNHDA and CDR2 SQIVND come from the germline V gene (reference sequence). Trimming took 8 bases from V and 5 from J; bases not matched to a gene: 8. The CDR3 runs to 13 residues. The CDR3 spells CASLAGGKTEAFF. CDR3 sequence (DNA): TGTGCCAGTTTAGCAGGGGGAAAAACTGAAGCTTTCTTT.

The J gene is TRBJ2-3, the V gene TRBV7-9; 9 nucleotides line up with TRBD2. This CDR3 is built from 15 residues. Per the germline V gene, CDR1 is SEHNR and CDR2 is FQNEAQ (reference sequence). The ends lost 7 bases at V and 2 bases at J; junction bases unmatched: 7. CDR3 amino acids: CASIPRTSATDTQYF. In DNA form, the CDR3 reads TGTGCCAGCATCCCCAGGACTAGCGCCACAGATACGCAGTATTTT.

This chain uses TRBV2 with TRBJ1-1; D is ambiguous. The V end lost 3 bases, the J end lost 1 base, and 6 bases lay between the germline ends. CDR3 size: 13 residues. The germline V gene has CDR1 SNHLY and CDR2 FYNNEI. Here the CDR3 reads CASSDSWNTEAFF. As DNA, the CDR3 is TGTGCCAGCAGTGATTCCTGGAACACTGAAGCTTTCTTT.

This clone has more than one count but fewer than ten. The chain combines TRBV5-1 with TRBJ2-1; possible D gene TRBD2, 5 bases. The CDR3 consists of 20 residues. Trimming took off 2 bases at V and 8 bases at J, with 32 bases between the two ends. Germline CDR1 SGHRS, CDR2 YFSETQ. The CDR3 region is CASSLPERGLKSLLRDEQFF. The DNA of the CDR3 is TGCGCCAGCAGCTTACCGGAACGGGGTCTCAAGAGCCTTTTGAGGGATGAGCAGTTCTTC. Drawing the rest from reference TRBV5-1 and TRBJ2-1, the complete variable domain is KAGVTQTPRYLIKTRGQQVTLSCSPISGHRSVSWYQQTPGQGLQFLFEYFSETQRNKGNFPGRFSGRQFSNSRSEMNVSTLELGDSALYLCASSLPERGLKSLLRDEQFFGPGTRLTVL.

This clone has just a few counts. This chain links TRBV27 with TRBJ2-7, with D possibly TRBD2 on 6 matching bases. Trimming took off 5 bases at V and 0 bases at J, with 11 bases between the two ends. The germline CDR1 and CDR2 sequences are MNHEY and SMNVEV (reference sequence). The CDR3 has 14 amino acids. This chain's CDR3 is CASSGTGDSYEQYF. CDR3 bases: TGTGCCAGCAGTGGGACGGGGGACTCCTACGAGCAGTACTTC.

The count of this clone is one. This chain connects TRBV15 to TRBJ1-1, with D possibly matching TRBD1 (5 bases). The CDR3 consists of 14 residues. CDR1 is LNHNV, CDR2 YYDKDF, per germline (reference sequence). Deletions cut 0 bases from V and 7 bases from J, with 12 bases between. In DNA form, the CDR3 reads TGTGCCACCAGCAGAGAGAAGAGGGGAGGTGAAGCTTTCTTT. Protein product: CATSREKRGGEAFF.

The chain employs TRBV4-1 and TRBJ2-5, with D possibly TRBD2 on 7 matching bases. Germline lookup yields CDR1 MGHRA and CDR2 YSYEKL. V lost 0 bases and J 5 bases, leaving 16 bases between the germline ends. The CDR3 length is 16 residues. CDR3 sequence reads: CASSQDTGRDRETQYF. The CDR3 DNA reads TGCGCCAGCAGCCAAGACACAGGGAGGGATCGGGAGACCCAGTACTTC.

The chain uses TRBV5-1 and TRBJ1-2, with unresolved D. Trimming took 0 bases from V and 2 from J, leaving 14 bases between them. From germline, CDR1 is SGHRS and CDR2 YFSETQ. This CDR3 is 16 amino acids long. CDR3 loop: CASSLGEASRNYGYTF. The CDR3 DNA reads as TGCGCCAGCAGCTTGGGGGAGGCCTCCAGGAACTATGGCTACACCTTC.

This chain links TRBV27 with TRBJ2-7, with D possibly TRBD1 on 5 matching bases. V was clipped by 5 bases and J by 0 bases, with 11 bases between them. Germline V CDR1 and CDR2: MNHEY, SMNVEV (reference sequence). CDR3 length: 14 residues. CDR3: CASSTQGDSYEQYF. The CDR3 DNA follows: TGTGCCAGCAGTACCCAAGGGGACTCCTACGAGCAGTACTTC.